This section outlines one TCR beta chain sequence together with its context. These data are taken from a study of glioma-infiltrating T cells after dendritic cell vaccination. Looking at the study overall: Between the early 2000s and the early 2010s, patients got autologous tumor lysate-pulsed dendritic cell vaccines.

Libraries were prepared by immunoSEQ multiplex PCR; TCRdb keeps only in-frame clonotypes and omits some of them. This repertoire shows about 30,000 clones, around nine tenths found once; its top ten account for around 2.2%. V was pared by 7 bases and J by 5 bases, with 15 bases between. Germline assignment: CDR1 SGHRS and CDR2 YFSETQ. The CDR3 has 14 residues. This sample comprised blood, obtained before dendritic cell vaccination. The V gene is TRBV5-1, the J gene TRBJ1-4, with a possible D match to TRBD1 (6 bases). The sequence came from a human donor with glioblastoma. The CDR3 reads CASGQQGLNEKLFF. In DNA, the CDR3 is TGCGCCAGCGGCCAACAGGGCCTAAATGAAAAACTGTTTTTT. Variable domain in full (rest from reference TRBV5-1 and TRBJ1-4): KAGVTQTPRYLIKTRGQQVTLSCSPISGHRSVSWYQQTPGQGLQFLFEYFSETQRNKGNFPGRFSGRQFSNSRSEMNVSTLELGDSALYLCASGQQGLNEKLFFGSGTQLSVL.